These T cell receptor beta chains were read from a single sample in a study of long-term antiretroviral therapy in people with HIV. TCRdb's copy holds only in-frame clones and misses some; the assay was immunoSEQ multiplex PCR. The top ten clones hold around 3.2% of a sample with some 21,000 clones, more than 75% of them seen once. The material was unsorted PBMCs, obtained 2.3 years after starting antiretroviral therapy. The receptors were gathered from a man in his 60s with HIV. Each CDR3 is given with its conserved first and last residue. The D gene is left open where the match is weak. Part of the rows lack a size; the others show once, few, many or a class for expanded clones.

D	size	V	J	CDR3	DNA
TRBD1	few	TRBV13	TRBJ1-4	CASSFRQGSELFF	TGTGCCAGCAGCTTCCGACAGGGGTCGGAACTGTTTTTT
.	.	TRBV7-6	TRBJ2-2	CASSLEVGVNPGELFF	TGTGCCAGCAGCTTAGAGGTGGGAGTAAACCCCGGGGAGCTGTTTTTT
.	.	TRBV7-8	TRBJ2-5	CASSLGGSLETQYF	TGTGCCAGCAGCTTAGGTGGCAGCTTGGAAACCCAGTACTTC
TRBD1	once	TRBV5-1	TRBJ2-2	CASSRGTGAGELFF	TGCGCCAGCAGCCGAGGGACAGGGGCCGGGGAGCTGTTTTTT
.	.	TRBV6-6	TRBJ1-3	CASSYSGHPSGNTIYF	TGTGCCAGCAGTTACTCGGGTCATCCCTCTGGAAACACCATATATTTT
TRBD1	.	TRBV5-1	TRBJ1-2	CASRRYGTAFNYGYTF	TGCGCCAGCAGACGATACGGGACAGCTTTTAACTATGGCTACACCTTC
.	.	TRBV5-6	TRBJ2-7	CASSLGTAVYEQYF	TGTGCCAGCAGTTTGGGGACTGCAGTCTACGAGCAGTACTTC
TRBD1	.	TRBV12-5	TRBJ2-6	CASGGTGAPGANVLTF	TGTGCTAGTGGGGGGACAGGGGCCCCTGGGGCCAACGTCCTGACTTTC
TRBD1	.	TRBV30	TRBJ1-1	CAWSGGQGTRRNTEAFF	TGTGCCTGGAGTGGGGGACAGGGGACAAGAAGGAACACTGAAGCTTTCTTT
.	.	TRBV6-1	TRBJ1-1	CASSRTLNTEAFF	TGTGCCAGCAGCCGGACACTGAACACTGAAGCTTTCTTT
.	.	TRBV11-3	TRBJ2-1	CASSLVPGVNEQFF	TGTGCCAGCAGCTTAGTTCCTGGGGTGAATGAGCAGTTCTTC
TRBD1	.	TRBV10-3	TRBJ2-7	CASGIRTGYEQYF	TGTGCCTCGGGGATTCGGACAGGTTACGAGCAGTACTTC
.	few	TRBV4-1	TRBJ2-7	CASSQTGVLYEQYF	TGCGCCAGCAGCCAAACGGGAGTCCTATACGAGCAGTACTTC
TRBD2	.	TRBV4-1	TRBJ2-7	CASSRGLAGGQYSYEQYF	TGCGCCAGCAGCCGGGGACTAGCGGGGGGCCAATACTCCTACGAGCAGTACTTC
.	.	TRBV7-2	TRBJ2-5	CASSPPSSPYTQYF	TGTGCCAGCAGCCCTCCCTCGAGTCCATACACCCAGTACTTC
.	.	TRBV7-2	TRBJ2-7	CASSFQGNQAYEQYF	TGTGCCAGCAGCTTCCAGGGGAACCAGGCCTACGAGCAGTACTTC
.	.	TRBV13	TRBJ2-7	CASSGGRTSYEQYF	TGTGCCAGCTCCGGGGGGCGGACCTCCTACGAGCAGTACTTC
.	.	TRBV21-1	TRBJ2-1	CASSKALLAGGLHSYNEQFF	TGTGCCAGCAGCAAAGCGTTACTAGCGGGAGGGCTGCACTCCTACAATGAGCAGTTCTTC
.	once	TRBV27	TRBJ1-4	CASRPELWNEKLFF	TGTGCCAGCAGACCCGAGTTGTGGAATGAAAAACTGTTTTTT
.	.	TRBV21-1	TRBJ1-2	CASSSPDRYDYGYTF	TGTGCCAGCAGCTCCCCGGACAGATACGACTATGGCTACACCTTC
.	.	TRBV4-1	TRBJ1-1	CASSPWYETANTEAFF	TGCGCCAGCAGCCCCTGGTATGAGACAGCGAACACTGAAGCTTTCTTT
TRBD1	.	TRBV28	TRBJ1-2	CASSPTQGKDGYTF	TGTGCCAGCAGCCCAACACAGGGGAAAGATGGCTACACCTTC
.	.	TRBV29-1	TRBJ2-7	CSVTQGVWREYEQYF	TGCAGCGTCACACAGGGAGTCTGGAGGGAGTACGAGCAGTACTTC
.	.	TRBV7-9	TRBJ2-4	CATPPPQIPKNIQYF	TGTGCCACACCGCCCCCGCAGATCCCCAAAAACATTCAGTACTTC
.	.	TRBV9	TRBJ2-3	CASSLSYQTTDTQYF	TGTGCCAGCAGCCTTAGTTATCAAACAACAGATACGCAGTATTTT
.	.	TRBV5-4	TRBJ2-1	CASSRRGGYNEQFF	TGTGCCAGCAGCCGGAGGGGGGGGTACAATGAGCAGTTCTTC
TRBD2	.	TRBV7-3	TRBJ2-1	CASSFSGGVYNEQFF	TGTGCCAGCAGCTTTAGCGGGGGGGTTTACAATGAGCAGTTCTTC
.	.	TRBV28	TRBJ2-7	CASTSPSRAMIYEQYF	TGTGCCAGCACCTCCCCTTCCAGGGCAATGATCTACGAGCAGTACTTC
TRBD1	few	TRBV18	TRBJ1-6	CASSPTGGGSPLHF	TGTGCCAGCTCACCGACAGGGGGCGGTTCACCCCTCCACTTT
TRBD2	.	TRBV5-1	TRBJ2-7	CASSDRLAGEYEQYF	TGCGCCAGCAGCGACAGACTAGCGGGAGAATACGAGCAGTACTTC
.	.	TRBV7-2	TRBJ1-5	CASSPDGDSNQPQHF	TGTGCCAGCAGTCCCGACGGTGATAGCAATCAGCCCCAGCATTTT
.	.	TRBV19	TRBJ2-7	CASSYDEQYF	TGTGCCAGTAGTTACGACGAGCAGTACTTC
.	once	TRBV6-1	TRBJ1-2	CAAGRGPGYTF	TGTGCCGCCGGCAGAGGGCCTGGCTACACCTTC
TRBD1	.	TRBV7-3	TRBJ2-2	CASSRGQDTGELFF	TGTGCCAGCAGCCGGGGACAGGACACCGGGGAGCTGTTTTTT
TRBD2	.	TRBV5-4	TRBJ2-7	CASSPPGLASYEQYF	TGTGCCAGCAGCCCCCCGGGACTAGCGAGCTACGAGCAGTACTTC